This T cell receptor (beta chain) was sequenced in a study of type 1 regulatory T cells. Looking at the study overall: T-allo10 is a Tr1-enriched, alloantigen-specific CD4 T cell product made in vitro. Study-wide findings and caveats: Compared with non-Tr1 cells, Tr1 cells showed a narrower TCR repertoire.

Germline-derived CDR1 and CDR2 are ENHRY and SYGVKD. The trim removed 4 bases at V and 1 base at J, leaving 6 bases unmatched. The CDR3 totals 15 residues. Notes on this clonotype: As yet, its antigen is unknown.

Each CDR3 protein is one row after TCRdb ran MiXCR on the reads. The table shows under 75,000 distinct CDR3 sequences, with less than 25% occurring only once. This receptor was taken from a human donor in good health. The source material was cultured type 1 regulatory T (Tr1) cells, either the whole culture or a sorted fraction (not recorded which). The chain has TRBV10-3 and TRBJ2-7, with TRBD1 identical over 8 bases. CDR3 in DNA: TGTGCCATCAGTGGGGACAGGCCCAATTCCTACGAGCAGTACTTC. This codes for CAISGDRPNSYEQYF.